The present T cell receptor (beta chain) was sequenced within a study of regulatory T cells in long-lasting Graves disease. Study as a whole: New Graves' disease cases had less than 3 months of antithyroid drugs.

Construction of TCR beta libraries relied on iRepertoire HTBI primers and on Arm-PCR targeting CDR3 regions. Using its own MiXCR run on the multiplex PCR reads, TCRdb lists one record per CDR3 protein. The top ten hold about 24% of the sample, which has around 400,000 distinct CDR3 sequences, 15% to 19% seen once. Broader study findings: TRBV28, TRBJ1-2 and TRBJ2-5 were favored in persistent disease. The small sample size may have reduced accuracy.

As for time point: newly diagnosed GD, antithyroid drugs for less than 3 months. The TCR library was made from RNA extracted from PBMCs. Trimming took 3 bases from V and 7 from J, leaving 19 bases between them. The CDR3 covers 16 residues. This clonotype has a count of ten or more. Its antigen is as yet unknown. The chain couples TRBV12-3 or TRBV12-4 to TRBJ2-1; no reliable D call. This receptor was taken from a female donor with Graves disease. Sequences were derived from peripheral blood mononuclear cells (PBMCs), sampled at new diagnosis, from a patient treated with antithyroid drugs. CDR3: CASSFSWQDGRNEQFF. For the CDR3, the DNA is TGTGCCAGCAGTTTCTCTTGGCAGGATGGCCGGAATGAGCAGTTCTTC.